These 4 T cell receptor beta chains were sequenced from one sample in a study of T cells in localized non-small cell lung cancer. Profiling relied on immunoSEQ multiplex PCR, and the TCRdb table lists in-frame clones only, not all of them. The sample has 100,000 to 150,000 clones; roughly nine tenths are singletons. The sequencing here drew on peripheral blood, taken before any cancer treatment. Receptors were obtained from a female donor over 55 with stage I lung adenocarcinoma.

The V call is TRBV7-9, the J call TRBJ2-5, with 9 positions matching TRBD2. CDR1 SEHNR and CDR2 FQNEAQ come from the germline V gene (reference sequence). This CDR3 contains 14 residues. J was trimmed by 3 bases and V by 4 bases; bases with no gene match: 3. The CDR3, as DNA: TGTGCCAGCAGCTCCTTAGCGGGAGAAGAGACCCAGTACTTC. It is translated as CASSSLAGEETQYF.

This CDR3 is CASSNQTGPLAQQYF. DNA of the CDR3: TGCGCCAGCAGCAACCAGACAGGGCCCCTAGCCCAGCAGTACTTC. J is TRBJ2-7 and V is TRBV5-1, with 7 bases matching TRBD1. Trimming cost V 4 bases and J 8 bases; bases outside gene matches: 15. Germline V gene sequence: CDR1 SGHRS, CDR2 YFSETQ. This CDR3 has 15 residues.

The chain couples TRBV7-8 to TRBJ1-2; 10 nucleotides align to TRBD1. This CDR3 contains 16 residues. With 5 bases clipped from V and 3 bases from J, the junction kept 9 bases outside the gene matches. Germline V gene lookup returns CDR1 SGHVS and CDR2 FQNEAQ. CDR3 nucleotides: TGTGCCAGCAGCGCCGTCCGGGACAGGGGTGACTATGGCTACACCTTC. Translated, it gives CASSAVRDRGDYGYTF.

This chain joins TRBV6-5 and TRBJ1-1; weak D call: TRBD1 (5 bases). CDR1 and CDR2 (germline): MNHEY, SVGAGI. Deletions cut 5 bases from V and 1 base from J, with 14 bases between. The CDR3 is 15 residues long. CDR3 nucleotides: TGTGCCAGCAGTCTACGCCCGGACAAGAACACTGAAGCTTTCTTT. This codes for CASSLRPDKNTEAFF.